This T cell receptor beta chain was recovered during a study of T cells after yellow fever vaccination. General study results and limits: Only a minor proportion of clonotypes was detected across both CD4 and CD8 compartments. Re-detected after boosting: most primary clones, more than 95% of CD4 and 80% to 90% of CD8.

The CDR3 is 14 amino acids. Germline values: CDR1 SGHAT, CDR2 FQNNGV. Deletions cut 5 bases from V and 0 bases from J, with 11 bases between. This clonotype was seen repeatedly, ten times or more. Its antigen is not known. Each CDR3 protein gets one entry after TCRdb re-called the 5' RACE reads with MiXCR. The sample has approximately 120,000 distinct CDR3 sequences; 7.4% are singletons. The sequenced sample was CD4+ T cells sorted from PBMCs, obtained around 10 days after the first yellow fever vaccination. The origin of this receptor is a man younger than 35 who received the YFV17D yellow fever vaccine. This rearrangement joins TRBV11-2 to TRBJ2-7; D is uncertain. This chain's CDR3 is CASSPMGLSYEQYV. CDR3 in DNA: TGTGCCAGCAGCCCCATGGGTCTCTCCTACGAGCAGTACGTC.